This entry lists 2 T cell receptor beta chains sequenced from one sample in a study of blood T cell repertoires in COVID-19. Profiling relied on immunoSEQ multiplex PCR, and the TCRdb table lists in-frame clones only, not all of them. The sample has 140,000 or so clones, about four fifths seen once. The sample taken for sequencing was peripheral blood. These receptors all come from a woman older than 75 with acute or convalescent COVID-19.

Only one count was recorded for this clone. The CDR3 spells CASSPAQGRAYTF. CDR3 sequence (DNA): TGTGCCAGCAGCCCGGCCCAGGGCAGAGCGTACACCTTC. The chain uses TRBV13 and TRBJ1-2, with a possible D match to TRBD1 (5 bases). The CDR3 is 13 amino acids. With 5 bases removed from V and 11 bases from J, the gap between germline ends came to 18 bases. Germline loops: CDR1 PRHDT, CDR2 FYEKMQ (reference sequence). Looking up the rest from reference TRBV13 and TRBJ1-2 gives the full variable domain: AAGVIQSPRHLIKEKRETATLKCYPIPRHDTVYWYQQGPGQDPQFLISFYEKMQSDKGSIPDRFSAQQFSDYHSELNMSSLELGDSALYFCASSPAQGRAYTFGSGTRLTVV.

This clone was detected only a few times. V usage is TRBV6-4 and J usage is TRBJ2-1; 8 bases fit TRBD1. This CDR3 comprises 14 residues. V dropped 8 bases and J dropped 10; count of bases not matched to a gene: 13. Per the germline V gene, CDR1 is MRHNA and CDR2 is SNTAGT. DNA for the CDR3: TGTGCCAGCTCCGACAGGGGCCTCGTCGGGGAGCAGTTCTTC. Encoded protein: CASSDRGLVGEQFF.